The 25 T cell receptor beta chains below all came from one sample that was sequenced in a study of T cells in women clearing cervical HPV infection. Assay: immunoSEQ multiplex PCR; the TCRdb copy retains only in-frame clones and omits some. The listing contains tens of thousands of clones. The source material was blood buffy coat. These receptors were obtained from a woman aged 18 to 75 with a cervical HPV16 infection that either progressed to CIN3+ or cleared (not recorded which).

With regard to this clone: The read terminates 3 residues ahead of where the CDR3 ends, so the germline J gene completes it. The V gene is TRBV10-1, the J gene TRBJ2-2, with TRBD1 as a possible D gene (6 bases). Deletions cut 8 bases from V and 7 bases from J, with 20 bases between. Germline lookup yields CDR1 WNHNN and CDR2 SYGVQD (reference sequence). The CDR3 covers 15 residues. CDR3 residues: CASQPTGHLNGELFF. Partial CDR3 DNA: TGCGCCAGCCAACCTACGGGACACCTGAACGGGGAG.

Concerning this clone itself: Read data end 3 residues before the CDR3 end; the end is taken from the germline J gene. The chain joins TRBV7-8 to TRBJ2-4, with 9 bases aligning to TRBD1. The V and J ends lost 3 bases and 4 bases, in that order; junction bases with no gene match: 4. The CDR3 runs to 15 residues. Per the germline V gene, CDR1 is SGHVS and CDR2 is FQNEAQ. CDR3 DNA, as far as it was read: TGTGCCAGCAGCTTGGGGGACAGGGAAAAAAACATT. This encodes CASSLGDREKNI. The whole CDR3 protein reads CASSLGDREKNIQYF. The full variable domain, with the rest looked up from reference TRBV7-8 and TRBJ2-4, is GAGVSQSPRYKVAKRGQDVALRCDPISGHVSLFWYQQALGQGPEFLTYFQNEAQLDKSGLPSDRFFAERPEGSVSTLKIQRTQQEDSAVYLCASSLGDREKNIQYFGAGTRLSVL.

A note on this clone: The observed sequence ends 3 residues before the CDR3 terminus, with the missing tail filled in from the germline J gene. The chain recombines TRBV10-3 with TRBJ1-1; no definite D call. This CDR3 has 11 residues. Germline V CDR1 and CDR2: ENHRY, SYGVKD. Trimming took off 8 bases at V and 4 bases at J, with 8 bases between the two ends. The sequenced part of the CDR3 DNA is TGTGCCATCGGCCTGGCCACTGAA. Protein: CAIGLATE. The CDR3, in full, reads CAIGLATEAFF.

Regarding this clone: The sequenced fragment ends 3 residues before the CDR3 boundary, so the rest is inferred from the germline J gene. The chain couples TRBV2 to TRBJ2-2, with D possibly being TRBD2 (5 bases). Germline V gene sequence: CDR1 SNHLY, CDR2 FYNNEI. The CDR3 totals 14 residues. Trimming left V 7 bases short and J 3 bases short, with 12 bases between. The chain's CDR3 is CASNGGLHTGELFF. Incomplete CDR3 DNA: TGTGCCAGCAACGGCGGGCTACACACCGGGGAG.

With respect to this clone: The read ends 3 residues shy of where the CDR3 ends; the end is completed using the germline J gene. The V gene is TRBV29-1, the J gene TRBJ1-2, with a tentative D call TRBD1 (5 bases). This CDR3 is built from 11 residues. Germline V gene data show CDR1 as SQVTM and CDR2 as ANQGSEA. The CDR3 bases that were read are TGCAGCGTTAGAGGGGTGGGAGGC. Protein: CSVRGVGG. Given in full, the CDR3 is CSVRGVGGYTF.

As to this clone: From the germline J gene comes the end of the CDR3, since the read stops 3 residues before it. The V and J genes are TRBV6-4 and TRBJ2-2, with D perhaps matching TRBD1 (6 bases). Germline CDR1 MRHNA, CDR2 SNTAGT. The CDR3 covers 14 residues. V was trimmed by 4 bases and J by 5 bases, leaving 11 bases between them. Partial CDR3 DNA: TGTGCCAGCAGTGTACAGGGAGAAACCGGGGAG. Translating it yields CASSVQGETGE. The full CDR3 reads CASSVQGETGELFF.

The CDR3 DNA, read in part, is TGTGCCAGCAGGGCGGATGGTTCCTACGAG. Its protein is CASRADGSYE. The whole CDR3 protein is CASRADGSYEQYF. The chain recombines TRBV2 with TRBJ2-7; D unclear. The DNA ends 3 residues before the CDR3 does, and the rest of the CDR3 is filled in from the germline J gene. CDR3 length: 13 amino acids. V dropped 6 bases and J dropped 1 base, with 10 bases sitting between them. CDR1 and CDR2 (germline): SNHLY, FYNNEI.

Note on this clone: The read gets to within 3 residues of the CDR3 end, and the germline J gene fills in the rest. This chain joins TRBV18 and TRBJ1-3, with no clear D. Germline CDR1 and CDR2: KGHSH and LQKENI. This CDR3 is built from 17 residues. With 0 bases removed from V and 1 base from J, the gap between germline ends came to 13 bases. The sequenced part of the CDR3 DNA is TGTGCCAGCTCACCACCCAACATGCTGATATCTGGAAACACC. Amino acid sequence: CASSPPNMLISGNT. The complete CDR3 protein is CASSPPNMLISGNTIYF.

The part of the CDR3 DNA that was read is TGTGCCAGCAGAGGGGAGGGCTATAATTCACCC. This sequence encodes CASRGEGYNSP. The entire CDR3 protein is CASRGEGYNSPLHF. This chain links TRBV27 with TRBJ1-6, with D possibly matching TRBD1 (5 bases). The read falls 3 residues short of the CDR3 end, and the missing part is taken from the germline J gene. The V end was cut by 6 bases, the J end by 3 bases, with 9 bases between. CDR3 length: 14 amino acids. Germline lookup yields CDR1 MNHEY and CDR2 SMNVEV (reference sequence).

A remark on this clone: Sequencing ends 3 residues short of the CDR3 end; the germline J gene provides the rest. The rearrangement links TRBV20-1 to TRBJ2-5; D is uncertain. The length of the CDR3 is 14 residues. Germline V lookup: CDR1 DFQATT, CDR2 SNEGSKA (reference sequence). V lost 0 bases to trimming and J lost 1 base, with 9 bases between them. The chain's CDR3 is CSARDDRFQETQYF. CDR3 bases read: TGCAGTGCTAGAGATGATAGATTCCAAGAGACC.

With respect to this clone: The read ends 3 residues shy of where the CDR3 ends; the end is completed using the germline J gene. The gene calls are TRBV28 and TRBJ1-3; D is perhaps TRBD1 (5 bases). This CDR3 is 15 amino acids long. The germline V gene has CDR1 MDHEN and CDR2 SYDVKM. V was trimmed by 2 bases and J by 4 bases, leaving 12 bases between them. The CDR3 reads CASSLMGGAGNTIYF. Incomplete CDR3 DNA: TGTGCCAGCAGTTTAATGGGAGGGGCGGGAAACACC.

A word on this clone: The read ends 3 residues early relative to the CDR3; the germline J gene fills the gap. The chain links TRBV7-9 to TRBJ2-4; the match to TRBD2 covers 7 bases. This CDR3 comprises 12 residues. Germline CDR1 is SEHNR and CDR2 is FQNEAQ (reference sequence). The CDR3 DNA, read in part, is TGTGCCAGCAGTCCGACCGGGGGGAGT. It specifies CASSPTGGS. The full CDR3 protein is CASSPTGGSQYF. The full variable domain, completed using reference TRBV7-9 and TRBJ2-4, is DTGVSQNPRHKITKRGQNVTFRCDPISEHNRLYWYRQTLGQGPEFLTYFQNEAQLEKSRLLSDRFSAERPKGSFSTLEIQRTEQGDSAMYLCASSPTGGSQYFGAGTRLSVL.

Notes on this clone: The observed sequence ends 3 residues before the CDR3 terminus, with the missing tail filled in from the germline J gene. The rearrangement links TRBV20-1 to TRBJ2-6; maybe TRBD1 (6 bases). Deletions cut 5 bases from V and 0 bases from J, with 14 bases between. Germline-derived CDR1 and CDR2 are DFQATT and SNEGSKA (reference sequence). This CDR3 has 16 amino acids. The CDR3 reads CSADGTQSSGANVLTF. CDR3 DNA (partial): TGCAGTGCTGACGGGACACAGAGCTCTGGGGCCAACGTC.

This CDR3 is CSASYQETQYF. The DNA read from the CDR3 is TGCAGTGCTTCGTACCAAGAGACC. The gene calls are TRBV20-1 and TRBJ2-5; D is ambiguous. The CDR3 is cut off 3 residues early in the read; its end comes from the germline J gene. The ends were cut back, 5 bases at V and 0 bases at J, with 4 bases in the middle. The CDR3 contains 11 residues. Germline CDR1 reads DFQATT; CDR2 reads SNEGSKA (reference sequence).

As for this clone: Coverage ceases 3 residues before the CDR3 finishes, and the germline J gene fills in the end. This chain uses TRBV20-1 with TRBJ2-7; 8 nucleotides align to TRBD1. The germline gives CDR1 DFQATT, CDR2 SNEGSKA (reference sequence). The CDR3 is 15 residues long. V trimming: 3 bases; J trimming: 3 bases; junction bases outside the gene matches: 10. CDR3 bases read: TGCAGTGCTAGTTATCACCCGGACAGGGTCTACGAG. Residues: CSASYHPDRVYE. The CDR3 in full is CSASYHPDRVYEQYF.

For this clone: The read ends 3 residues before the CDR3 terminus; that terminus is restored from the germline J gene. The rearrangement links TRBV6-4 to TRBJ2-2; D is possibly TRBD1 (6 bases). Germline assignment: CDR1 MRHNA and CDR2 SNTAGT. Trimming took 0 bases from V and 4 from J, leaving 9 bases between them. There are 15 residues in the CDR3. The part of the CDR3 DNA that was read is TGTGCCAGCAGTGACTCGTCCAGGGGCACCGGGGAG. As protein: CASSDSSRGTGE. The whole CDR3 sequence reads CASSDSSRGTGELFF.

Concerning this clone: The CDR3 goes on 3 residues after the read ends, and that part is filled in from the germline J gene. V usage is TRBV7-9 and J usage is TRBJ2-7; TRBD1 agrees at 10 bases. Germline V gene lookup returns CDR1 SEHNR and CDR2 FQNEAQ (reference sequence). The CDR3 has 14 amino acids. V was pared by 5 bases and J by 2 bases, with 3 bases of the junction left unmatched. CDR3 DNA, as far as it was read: TGTGCCAGCAGCGGCGACAGGGGGCCCTACGAG. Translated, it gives CASSGDRGPYE. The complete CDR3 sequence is CASSGDRGPYEQYF.

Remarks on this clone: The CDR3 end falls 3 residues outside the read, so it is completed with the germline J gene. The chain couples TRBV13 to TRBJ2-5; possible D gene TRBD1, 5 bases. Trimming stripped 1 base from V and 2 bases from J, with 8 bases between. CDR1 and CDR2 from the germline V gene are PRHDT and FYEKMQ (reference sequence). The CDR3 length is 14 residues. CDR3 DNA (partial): TGTGCCAGCAGCTTAGAGGACAATCAAGAGACC. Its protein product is CASSLEDNQET. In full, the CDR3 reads CASSLEDNQETQYF.

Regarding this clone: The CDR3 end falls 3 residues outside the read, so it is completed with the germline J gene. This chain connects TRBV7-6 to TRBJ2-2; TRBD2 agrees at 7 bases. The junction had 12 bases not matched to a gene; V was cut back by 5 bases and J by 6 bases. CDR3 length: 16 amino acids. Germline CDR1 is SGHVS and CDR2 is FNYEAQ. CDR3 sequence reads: CASSRQKGLVPGELFF. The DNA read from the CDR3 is TGTGCCAGCAGCCGGCAGAAAGGACTAGTTCCCGGGGAG.

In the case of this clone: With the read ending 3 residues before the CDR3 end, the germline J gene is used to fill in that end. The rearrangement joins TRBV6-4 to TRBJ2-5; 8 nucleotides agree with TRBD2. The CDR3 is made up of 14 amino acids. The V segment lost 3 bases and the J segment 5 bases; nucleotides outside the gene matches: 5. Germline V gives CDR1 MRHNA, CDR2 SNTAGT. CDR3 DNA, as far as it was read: TGTGCCAGCAGTGAATTTAGCGGGGCGGAGACC. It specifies CASSEFSGAET. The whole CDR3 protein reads CASSEFSGAETQYF.

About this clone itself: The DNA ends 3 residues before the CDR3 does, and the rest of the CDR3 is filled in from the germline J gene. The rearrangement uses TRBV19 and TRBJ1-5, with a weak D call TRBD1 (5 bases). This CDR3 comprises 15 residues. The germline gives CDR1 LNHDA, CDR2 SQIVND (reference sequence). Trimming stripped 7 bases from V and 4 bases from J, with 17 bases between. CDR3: CASTPGGIRNQPQHF. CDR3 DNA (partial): TGTGCCAGTACCCCTGGGGGGATACGGAATCAGCCC.

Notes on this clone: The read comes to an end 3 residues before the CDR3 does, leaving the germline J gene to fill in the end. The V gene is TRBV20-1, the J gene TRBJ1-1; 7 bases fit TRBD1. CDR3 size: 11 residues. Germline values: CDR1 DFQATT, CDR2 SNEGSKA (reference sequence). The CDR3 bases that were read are TGCAGTGCTAGGCCTGGGACAGAG. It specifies CSARPGTE. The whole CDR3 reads CSARPGTEAFF.

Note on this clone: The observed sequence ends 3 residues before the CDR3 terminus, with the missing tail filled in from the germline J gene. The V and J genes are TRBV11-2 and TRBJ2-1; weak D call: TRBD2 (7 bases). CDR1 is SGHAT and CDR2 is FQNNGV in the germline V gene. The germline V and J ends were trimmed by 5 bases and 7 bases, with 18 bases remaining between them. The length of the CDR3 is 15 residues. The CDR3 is CASSRNRGAANEQFF. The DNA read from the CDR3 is TGTGCCAGCAGCCGGAATCGGGGGGCAGCGAATGAG.

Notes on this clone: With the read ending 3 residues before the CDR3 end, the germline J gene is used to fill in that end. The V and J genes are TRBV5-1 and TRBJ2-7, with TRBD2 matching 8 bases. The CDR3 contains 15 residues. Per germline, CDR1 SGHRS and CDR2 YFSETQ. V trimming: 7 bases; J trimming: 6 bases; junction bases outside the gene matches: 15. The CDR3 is CASGSGGYYEFEQYF. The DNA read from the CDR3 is TGCGCCAGCGGCTCGGGGGGGTACTACGAATTCGAG. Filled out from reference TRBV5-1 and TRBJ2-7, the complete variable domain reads KAGVTQTPRYLIKTRGQQVTLSCSPISGHRSVSWYQQTPGQGLQFLFEYFSETQRNKGNFPGRFSGRQFSNSRSEMNVSTLELGDSALYLCASGSGGYYEFEQYFGPGTRLTVT.

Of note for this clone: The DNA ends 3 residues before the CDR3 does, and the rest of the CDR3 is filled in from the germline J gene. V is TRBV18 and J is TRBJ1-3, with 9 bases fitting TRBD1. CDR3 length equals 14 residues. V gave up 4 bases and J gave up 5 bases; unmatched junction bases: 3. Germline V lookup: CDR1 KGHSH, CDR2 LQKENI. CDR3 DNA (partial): TGTGCCAGCTCACTAGGACAGGGGAGAAACACC. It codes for CASSLGQGRNT. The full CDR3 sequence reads CASSLGQGRNTIYF. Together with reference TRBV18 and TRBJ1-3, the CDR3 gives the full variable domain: NAGVMQNPRHLVRRRGQEARLRCSPMKGHSHVYWYRQLPEEGLKFMVYLQKENIIDESGMPKERFSAEFPKEGPSILRIQQVVRGDSAAYFCASSLGQGRNTIYFGEGSWLTVV.